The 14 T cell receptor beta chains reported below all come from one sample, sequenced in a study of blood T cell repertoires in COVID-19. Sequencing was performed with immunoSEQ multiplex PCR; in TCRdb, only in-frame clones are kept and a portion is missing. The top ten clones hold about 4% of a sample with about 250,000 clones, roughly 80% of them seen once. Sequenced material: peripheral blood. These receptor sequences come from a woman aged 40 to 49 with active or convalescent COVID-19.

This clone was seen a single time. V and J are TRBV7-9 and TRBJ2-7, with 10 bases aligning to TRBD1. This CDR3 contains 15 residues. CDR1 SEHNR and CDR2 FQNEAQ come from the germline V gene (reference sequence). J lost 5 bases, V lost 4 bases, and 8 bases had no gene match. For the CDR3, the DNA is TGTGCCAGCAGCTCTGGGACAGGGGTAATACACGAGCAGTACTTC. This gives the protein CASSSGTGVIHEQYF.

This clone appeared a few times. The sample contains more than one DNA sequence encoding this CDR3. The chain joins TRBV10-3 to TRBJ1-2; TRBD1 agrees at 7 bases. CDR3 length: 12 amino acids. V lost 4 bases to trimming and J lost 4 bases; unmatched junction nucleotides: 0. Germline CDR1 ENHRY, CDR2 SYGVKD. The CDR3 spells CAISGDSYGYTF. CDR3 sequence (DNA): TGTGCCATCAGTGGGGACAGCTATGGCTACACCTTC.

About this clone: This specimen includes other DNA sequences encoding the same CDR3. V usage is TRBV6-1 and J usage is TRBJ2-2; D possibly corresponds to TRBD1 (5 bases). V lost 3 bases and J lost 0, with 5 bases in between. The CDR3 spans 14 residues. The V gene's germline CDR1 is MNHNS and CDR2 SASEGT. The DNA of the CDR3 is TGTGCCAGCAGTGAGACAGCGAACACCGGGGAGCTGTTTTTT. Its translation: CASSETANTGELFF.

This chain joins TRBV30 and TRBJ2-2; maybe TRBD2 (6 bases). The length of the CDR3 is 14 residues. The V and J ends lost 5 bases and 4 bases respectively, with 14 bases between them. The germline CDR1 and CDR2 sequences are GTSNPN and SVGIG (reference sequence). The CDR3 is CAWGTRRGTGELFF. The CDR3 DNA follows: TGTGCCTGGGGGACTCGGAGAGGCACCGGGGAGCTGTTTTTT.

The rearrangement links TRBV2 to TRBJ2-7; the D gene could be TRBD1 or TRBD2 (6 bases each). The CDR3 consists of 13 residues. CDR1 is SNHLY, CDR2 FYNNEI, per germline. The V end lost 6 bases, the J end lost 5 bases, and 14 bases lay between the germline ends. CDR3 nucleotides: TGTGCCAGCAGGGAACAGGGAGGCCACGAGCAGTACTTC. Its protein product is CASREQGGHEQYF.

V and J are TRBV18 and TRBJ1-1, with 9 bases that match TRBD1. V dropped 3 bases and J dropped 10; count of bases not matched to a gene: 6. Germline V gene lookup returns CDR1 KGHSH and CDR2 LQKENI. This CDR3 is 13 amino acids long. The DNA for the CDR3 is TGTGCCAGCTCACCGAATACAGGGGGCTCAGCTTTCTTT. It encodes CASSPNTGGSAFF.

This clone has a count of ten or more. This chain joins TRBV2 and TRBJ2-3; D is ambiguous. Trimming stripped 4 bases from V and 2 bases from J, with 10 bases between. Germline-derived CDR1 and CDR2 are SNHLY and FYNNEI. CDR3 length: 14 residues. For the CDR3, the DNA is TGTGCCAGCAGTGCCTTGCAGGACACAGATACGCAGTATTTT. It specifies CASSALQDTDTQYF. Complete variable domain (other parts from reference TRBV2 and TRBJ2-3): EPEVTQTPSHQVTQMGQEVILRCVPISNHLYFYWYRQILGQKVEFLVSFYNNEISEKSEIFDDQFSVERPDGSNFTLKIRSTKLEDSAMYFCASSALQDTDTQYFGPGTRLTVL.

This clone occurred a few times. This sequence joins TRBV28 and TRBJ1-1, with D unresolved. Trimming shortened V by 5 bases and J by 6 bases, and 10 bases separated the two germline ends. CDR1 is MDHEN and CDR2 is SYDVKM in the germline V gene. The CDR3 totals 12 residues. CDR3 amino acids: CASSQQVAEAFF. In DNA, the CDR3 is TGTGCCAGCAGTCAGCAGGTGGCTGAAGCTTTCTTT.

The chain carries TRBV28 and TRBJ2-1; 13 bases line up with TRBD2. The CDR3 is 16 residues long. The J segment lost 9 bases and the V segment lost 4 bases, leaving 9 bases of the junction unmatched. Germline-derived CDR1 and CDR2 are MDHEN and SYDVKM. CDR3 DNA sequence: TGTGCCAGCAGTTCCCAACTAGCGGGGGGGCCGGGTGAGCAGTTCTTC. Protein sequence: CASSSQLAGGPGEQFF.

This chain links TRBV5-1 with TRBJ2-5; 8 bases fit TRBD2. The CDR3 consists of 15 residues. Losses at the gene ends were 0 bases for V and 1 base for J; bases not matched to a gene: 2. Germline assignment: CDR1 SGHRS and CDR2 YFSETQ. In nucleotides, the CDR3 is TGCGCCAGCAGCTTGGAGCGGGGGACCCAAGAGACCCAGTACTTC. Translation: CASSLERGTQETQYF.

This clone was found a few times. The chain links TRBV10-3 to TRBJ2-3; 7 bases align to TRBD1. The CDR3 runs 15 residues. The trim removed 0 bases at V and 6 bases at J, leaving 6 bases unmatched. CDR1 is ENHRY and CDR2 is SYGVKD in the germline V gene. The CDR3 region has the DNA TGTGCCATCAGTGAGTCACAGGGGAAAAAGGATACGCAGTATTTT. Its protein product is CAISESQGKKDTQYF.

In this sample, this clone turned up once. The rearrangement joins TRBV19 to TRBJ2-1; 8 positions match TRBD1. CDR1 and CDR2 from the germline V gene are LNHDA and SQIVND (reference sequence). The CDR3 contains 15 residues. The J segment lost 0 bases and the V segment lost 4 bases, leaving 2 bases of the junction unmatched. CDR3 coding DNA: TGTGCCAGTAGTACGGGACAGGCCTCCTACAATGAGCAGTTCTTC. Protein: CASSTGQASYNEQFF.

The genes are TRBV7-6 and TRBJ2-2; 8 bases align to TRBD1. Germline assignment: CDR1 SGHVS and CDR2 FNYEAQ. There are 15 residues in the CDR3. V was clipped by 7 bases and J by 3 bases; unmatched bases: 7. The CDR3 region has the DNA TGTGCCAGCACCCCGCAGGGGGCAGACACCGGGGAGCTGTTTTTT. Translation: CASTPQGADTGELFF.

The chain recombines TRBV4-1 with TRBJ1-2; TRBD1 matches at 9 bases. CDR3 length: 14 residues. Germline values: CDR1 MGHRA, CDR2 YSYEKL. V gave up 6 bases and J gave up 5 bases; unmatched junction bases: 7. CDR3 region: CASRPGTGLYGYTF. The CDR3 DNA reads TGCGCCAGCAGACCCGGGACAGGGCTTTATGGCTACACCTTC.